The 9 T cell receptor beta chains presented below share a single source sample, sequenced in a study of CD8+ T cells in alopecia areata (dated by TCRdb to about 2018). The library was built by means of the immunoSEQ multiplex PCR assay. To provide template for TCR sequencing, every sample had RNA extracted and reverse transcribed into cDNA. This is the immuneACCESS table as TCRdb keeps it, with only in-frame sequences that have V and J called. A part of the clones is gone; compared with another copy, unresolved V genes explain less than half, and the rest is unexplained. The sample table records 190,000 or so clones; more than 55% of these occur just once. The top ten clonotypes cover 3.3% of the sample. Taken with the paper, the label for time point translates to: more than three weeks on oral tofacitinib. According to the study, the label for this sample's treatment or condition signals: oral pan-JAK inhibitor, 5-10 mg twice daily.

The sample in question was CD4+ T cells sorted from blood, obtained at week 4, from a patient treated with tofacitinib. The receptors come from a human donor with alopecia areata.

In its sample, this clone was seen a few times. The rearrangement uses TRBV11-1 and TRBJ2-1; TRBD1 matches 8 bases. Losses at the gene ends were 0 bases for V and 6 bases for J; bases not matched to a gene: 10. CDR3 size: 17 residues. The germline gives CDR1 SGHAT, CDR2 FQDESV (reference sequence). The DNA for the CDR3 is TGTGCCAGCAGCTTAGCACACCAGGGGGCAGGGGTCAATGAGCAGTTCTTC. Protein sequence: CASSLAHQGAGVNEQFF.

In its sample, this clone was seen a few times. J is TRBJ1-1 and V is TRBV29-1; 7 positions agree with TRBD1. CDR1 SQVTM and CDR2 ANQGSEA come from the germline V gene. With V trimmed by 5 bases and J by 2 bases, 8 bases remained unmatched. This CDR3 has 14 residues. Written as DNA, the CDR3 is TGCAGCGTTAAACGGACAGGCGGAAACACTGAAGCTTTCTTT. This translates into CSVKRTGGNTEAFF.

V gene TRBV29-1 combines with J gene TRBJ1-6, with a tentative D call TRBD1 (5 bases). This CDR3 is built from 18 residues. Germline V CDR1 and CDR2: SQVTM, ANQGSEA. V was clipped by 4 bases and J by 0 bases, with 19 bases between them. The CDR3 loop is CSVGGQAGESSYNSPLHF. The CDR3 nucleotides are TGCAGCGTTGGGGGCCAGGCGGGGGAGAGCTCCTATAATTCACCCCTCCACTTT.

The chain uses TRBV30 and TRBJ1-2; D remains ambiguous. Germline CDR1 and CDR2: GTSNPN and SVGIG (reference sequence). The CDR3 consists of 12 residues. The ends were cut back, 0 bases at V and 6 bases at J, with 8 bases in the middle. Written as DNA, the CDR3 is TGTGCCTGGAGTGTACTAGCGAATGGCTACACCTTC. It is translated as CAWSVLANGYTF.

This chain connects TRBV27 to TRBJ2-3; 14 positions agree with TRBD2. Germline CDR1 is MNHEY and CDR2 is SMNVEV (reference sequence). The CDR3 covers 18 residues. The V gene end was trimmed by 2 bases and the J gene end by 5 bases; junction bases not matched to a gene: 9. CDR3 coding DNA: TGTGCCAGCAGTTTACGTTCGACTAGCGGGGGGGCTCGAGATACGCAGTATTTT. Its translation: CASSLRSTSGGARDTQYF.

The chain has TRBV5-1 and TRBJ1-2, with D possibly matching TRBD1 (6 bases). Looked up from germline, CDR1 is SGHRS and CDR2 is YFSETQ. V was shortened by 0 bases and J by 8 bases, with 14 bases between the two germline ends. The CDR3 totals 14 residues. The CDR3 DNA reads as TGCGCCAGCAGCTTGGGACGGCAGGGGCAAGGCTACACCTTC. Amino acids: CASSLGRQGQGYTF. Using reference TRBV5-1 and TRBJ1-2 for the parts outside the CDR3, the full variable domain is KAGVTQTPRYLIKTRGQQVTLSCSPISGHRSVSWYQQTPGQGLQFLFEYFSETQRNKGNFPGRFSGRQFSNSRSEMNVSTLELGDSALYLCASSLGRQGQGYTFGSGTRLTVV.

The CDR3 DNA reads as TGTGCCTGGAGAGGGACAGGGTCCAACGTCCTGACTTTC. It encodes CAWRGTGSNVLTF. The gene calls are TRBV30 and TRBJ2-6; 9 bases fit TRBD1. In germline, CDR1 is GTSNPN, CDR2 SVGIG (reference sequence). V was clipped by 3 bases and J by 8 bases; unmatched bases: 2. The CDR3 sequence is 13 residues long. The full variable domain, in which reference TRBV30 and TRBJ2-6 provide the parts outside the CDR3, is SQTIHQWPATLVQPVGSPLSLECTVEGTSNPNLYWYRQAAGRGLQLLFYSVGIGQISSEVPQNLSASRPQDRQFILSSKKLLLSDSGFYLCAWRGTGSNVLTFGAGSRLTVL.

This clone was seen a few times. This chain links TRBV9 with TRBJ2-2, with D unclear. The CDR3 sequence is 15 residues long. The germline CDR1 and CDR2 sequences are SGDLS and YYNGEE. V shed 1 base and J shed 3 bases, with 10 bases lying between them. The CDR3 DNA sequence: TGTGCCAGCAGCGTAAGCCCAAGGGACACCGGGGAGCTGTTTTTT. Protein product: CASSVSPRDTGELFF.

The chain combines TRBV4-3 with TRBJ2-5; a weak D match, TRBD1 (6 bases). The V end lost 0 bases, the J end lost 5 bases, and 13 bases lay between the germline ends. In germline, CDR1 is LGHNA, CDR2 YSLEER. There are 15 residues in the CDR3. The DNA for the CDR3 is TGCGCCAGCAGCCAAGATTTTCGGACAGCCGAGACCCAGTACTTC. This sequence encodes CASSQDFRTAETQYF.